What follows are 18 T cell receptor beta chains derived from one specimen sequenced in a study of naive and memory T cell subsets. An equimolar mix of two oligonucleotides served as the beta constant-region primer for TRBC1 and TRBC2. TCRdb reprocessed the UMI-ligation and nested PCR reads via MiXCR and lists one record per CDR3 protein. The data show approximately 5,100 distinct CDR3 sequences, 6% to 8.5% seen once. The specimen sequenced was effector memory CD8+ T cells from blood. Subset described: effector memory, CD45RA- CD27-. The receptors were sampled from a human donor in good health.

A few counts support this clonotype. V gene TRBV6-2 or TRBV6-3 combines with J gene TRBJ2-5; the match to TRBD2 covers 7 bases. Germline CDR1 and CDR2: MNHEY and SVGEGT. This CDR3 is 15 amino acids long. V trimming: 0 bases; J trimming: 5 bases; junction bases outside the gene matches: 6. The CDR3 coding sequence is TGTGCCAGCAGTTACTCGGGCCCCGGGGGGGAGACCCAGTACTTC. Protein sequence: CASSYSGPGGETQYF.

This clonotype was seen repeatedly, ten times or more. The rearrangement links TRBV12-3 or TRBV12-4 to TRBJ2-7, with D tentatively TRBD1 (5 bases). There are 12 residues in the CDR3. V shed 6 bases and J shed 2 bases, with 8 bases lying between them. The CDR3 region is CASSATAYEQYF. For the CDR3, the DNA is TGTGCCAGCAGCGCGACAGCCTACGAGCAGTACTTC.

This clonotype was detected many times. This chain links TRBV29-1 with TRBJ2-3, with a weak D call TRBD2 (7 bases). Trimming shortened V by 7 bases and J by 0 bases, and 14 bases separated the two germline ends. This CDR3 comprises 14 residues. Germline assignment: CDR1 SQVTM and CDR2 ANQGSEA. This CDR3 is CSAGGLASTDTQYF. The CDR3 DNA reads as TGCAGCGCCGGGGGGCTAGCGAGCACAGATACGCAGTATTTT.

This clonotype has more than one count but fewer than ten. This chain links TRBV4-3 with TRBJ2-1; the D gene is possibly TRBD1 (6 bases). The CDR3 extends over 15 amino acids. CDR1 is LGHNA, CDR2 YSLEER, per germline. The germline V and J ends were trimmed by 3 bases and 4 bases, with 13 bases remaining between them. The CDR3 DNA is TGCGCCAGCAGCCAGGGACAAGGCGAGTACAATGAGCAGTTCTTC. Translating it yields CASSQGQGEYNEQFF.

By frequency in the sample, this clonotype is medium-sized. The chain has TRBV14 and TRBJ1-1, with D possibly matching TRBD1 (6 bases). Germline-derived CDR1 and CDR2 are SGHDN and FVKESK. The CDR3 has 15 amino acids. Between the trimmed V and J ends, which lost 1 base and 4 bases, there was a span of 13 bases. CDR3 nucleotide sequence: TGTGCCAGCAGCCAAGCGGGGGGGCTTAGCACTGAAGCTTTCTTT. It codes for CASSQAGGLSTEAFF.

The chain uses TRBV5-4 and TRBJ2-5; tentatively, D is TRBD1 or TRBD2 (6 bases each). This CDR3 is 15 amino acids long. Germline CDR1 and CDR2: SGHNT and YYREEE (reference sequence). Deletions cut 2 bases from V and 3 bases from J, with 14 bases between. The CDR3: CASSLTRGLEETQYF. CDR3 nucleotide sequence: TGTGCCAGCAGCTTAACCCGGGGGCTCGAAGAGACCCAGTACTTC. Full variable domain (rest looked up from reference TRBV5-4 and TRBJ2-5): ETGVTQSPTHLIKTRGQQVTLRCSSQSGHNTVSWYQQALGQGPQFIFQYYREEENGRGNFPPRFSGLQFPNYSSELNVNALELDDSALYLCASSLTRGLEETQYFGPGTRLLVL.

At least ten counts were recorded for this clonotype. The rearrangement links TRBV11-1 to TRBJ1-4; no firm D call. Per the germline V gene, CDR1 is SGHAT and CDR2 is FQDESV (reference sequence). Trimming shortened V by 2 bases and J by 7 bases, and 26 bases separated the two germline ends. This CDR3 is built from 19 residues. CDR3 nucleotide sequence: TGTGCCAGCAGCTTAACATACGACGGGAGCGCGACAACCCGTGAAAAACTGTTTTTT. This gives the protein CASSLTYDGSATTREKLFF.

This clonotype occurred many times. The J gene is TRBJ1-4, the V gene TRBV10-3; D possibly corresponds to TRBD1 (5 bases). Germline lookup yields CDR1 ENHRY and CDR2 SYGVKD. The length of the CDR3 is 15 residues. Trimming removed 2 bases at V and 8 bases at J, with 15 bases between. CDR3 in amino acids: CAISEGAEDGEKLFF. CDR3 sequence (DNA): TGTGCCATCAGTGAGGGGGCGGAGGACGGAGAAAAACTGTTTTTT.

This clonotype was counted ten times or more. V is TRBV5-1 and J is TRBJ2-7; D is perhaps TRBD1 or TRBD2 (5 bases each). The CDR3 is 15 amino acids. In germline, CDR1 is SGHRS, CDR2 YFSETQ. V gave up 0 bases and J gave up 0 bases, with 10 bases separating them. As DNA, the CDR3 is TGCGCCAGCAGCTTGGGGGACGCCGACTCCTACGAGCAGTACTTC. Protein product: CASSLGDADSYEQYF.

This clonotype was recorded many times. This chain connects TRBV6-1 to TRBJ2-1, with 7 bases matching TRBD1. Germline loops: CDR1 MNHNS, CDR2 SASEGT. With 1 base clipped from V and 3 bases from J, the junction kept 0 bases outside the gene matches. This CDR3 has 14 residues. CDR3 loop: CASSEGDSYNEQFF. DNA for the CDR3: TGTGCCAGCAGTGAAGGGGACAGCTACAATGAGCAGTTCTTC.

This clonotype was counted at least ten times. The genes are TRBV4-3 and TRBJ1-1, with 7 bases matching TRBD1. With V trimmed by 0 bases and J by 4 bases, 14 bases remained unmatched. The CDR3 spans 18 residues. Per germline, CDR1 LGHNA and CDR2 YSLEER. The CDR3 reads CASSQEQGDLTGLTEAFF. The CDR3, as DNA: TGCGCCAGCAGCCAAGAACAAGGCGACTTGACAGGGCTCACTGAAGCTTTCTTT.

The table lists this clonotype with a few counts. J is TRBJ2-1 and V is TRBV25-1; D gene ambiguous. The CDR3 covers 11 residues. V was cut by 3 bases and J by 7 bases, with 4 bases left in between. Germline assignment: CDR1 MGHDK and CDR2 SYGVNS. Here the CDR3 DNA reads TGTGCCAGCAGTGAGAGAAATGAGCAGTTCTTC. It codes for CASSERNEQFF. The full variable domain, completed using reference TRBV25-1 and TRBJ2-1, is EADIYQTPRYLVIGTGKKITLECSQTMGHDKMYWYQQDPGMELHLIHYSYGVNSTEKGDLSSESTVSRIRTEHFPLTLESARPSHTSQYLCASSERNEQFFGPGTRLTVL.

The sample holds many counts of this clonotype. In DNA form, the CDR3 reads TGTGCCAGCAGTTACTCGGCGGGAGCCCACGAGCAGTACTTC. Translated, it gives CASSYSAGAHEQYF. The genes are TRBV6-2 or TRBV6-3 and TRBJ2-7; 7 bases match TRBD2. The V segment lost 0 bases and the J segment 5 bases; nucleotides outside the gene matches: 4. Germline CDR1 and CDR2: MNHEY and SVGEGT. This CDR3 comprises 14 residues.

This clonotype was detected many times. This chain uses TRBV4-3 with TRBJ2-3; D is unclear. Trimming pared 0 bases from V and 1 base from J, leaving 8 bases between. The V gene's germline CDR1 is LGHNA and CDR2 YSLEER. This CDR3 region has 15 residues. DNA of the CDR3: TGCGCCAGCAGCCAAGATCGTGAGCGCACAGATACGCAGTATTTT. As protein: CASSQDRERTDTQYF.

This clonotype has just a few counts. This sequence joins TRBV4-3 and TRBJ2-6; D unresolved. Trimming removed 2 bases from V and 1 base from J, with 9 bases in between. This CDR3 spans 16 amino acids. The germline V gene has CDR1 LGHNA and CDR2 YSLEER. CDR3: CASSQKSSSGANVLTF. The CDR3 DNA is TGCGCCAGCAGCCAAAAAAGCTCATCTGGGGCCAACGTCCTGACTTTC.

The chain recombines TRBV7-9 with TRBJ1-1; no definite D call. With 0 bases removed from V and 1 base from J, the gap between germline ends came to 6 bases. This CDR3 is built from 14 residues. From germline, CDR1 is SEHNR and CDR2 FQNEAQ (reference sequence). The CDR3 sequence is CASSLALGNTEAFF. The CDR3 nucleotides are TGTGCCAGCAGCTTAGCGCTTGGGAACACTGAAGCTTTCTTT.

This clonotype has ten or more counts. V usage is TRBV4-3 and J usage is TRBJ2-5; 10 bases map to TRBD1. The CDR3 is 16 amino acids. CDR1 and CDR2 (germline): LGHNA, YSLEER. J was trimmed by 8 bases and V by 0 bases; bases with no gene match: 9. The CDR3 coding sequence is TGCGCCAGCAGCCAAGACCCGGGACAGGGGCCCGAAACCCAGTACTTC. Translated, it gives CASSQDPGQGPETQYF.

This clonotype is medium-sized within its sample. V and J are TRBV20-1 and TRBJ1-1; no definite D call. V was cut by 5 bases and J by 1 base, with 14 bases left in between. The CDR3 is made up of 14 amino acids. CDR1 and CDR2 from the germline V gene are DFQATT and SNEGSKA (reference sequence). This CDR3 is CSAPMSGSNTEAFF. CDR3 nucleotides: TGCAGTGCTCCCATGTCGGGTTCGAACACTGAAGCTTTCTTT.